The 2 T cell receptor beta chains presented below share a single source sample, sequenced in a study of CD8 T cells in ankylosing spondylitis. One entry per CDR3 protein, called by TCRdb with MiXCR from the 5' RACE reads. The data contain 300,000 to 350,000 distinct CDR3 sequences, less than 25% of them singletons. Sequences were obtained from blood, either unsorted or a sorted T cell fraction (not recorded which). These receptors all stem from a female donor with ankylosing spondylitis or in good health (not recorded which).

The chain couples TRBV20-1 to TRBJ2-3; D not resolved. The CDR3 consists of 14 residues. Germline CDR1 reads DFQATT; CDR2 reads SNEGSKA (reference sequence). The germline V and J ends were trimmed by 1 base and 2 bases, with 10 bases remaining between them. CDR3 coding DNA: TGCAGTGCTAGAGTCGGCAGATACACAGATACGCAGTATTTT. It encodes CSARVGRYTDTQYF.

This clonotype was picked up a small number of times. V is TRBV6-5 and J is TRBJ1-6; D gene ambiguous. CDR3 size: 12 residues. V lost 6 bases and J lost 7, with 7 bases in between. Germline V gene data show CDR1 as MNHEY and CDR2 as SVGAGI. The chain's CDR3 is CASRMRNSPLHF. CDR3 bases: TGTGCCAGCAGAATGAGGAATTCACCCCTCCACTTT.